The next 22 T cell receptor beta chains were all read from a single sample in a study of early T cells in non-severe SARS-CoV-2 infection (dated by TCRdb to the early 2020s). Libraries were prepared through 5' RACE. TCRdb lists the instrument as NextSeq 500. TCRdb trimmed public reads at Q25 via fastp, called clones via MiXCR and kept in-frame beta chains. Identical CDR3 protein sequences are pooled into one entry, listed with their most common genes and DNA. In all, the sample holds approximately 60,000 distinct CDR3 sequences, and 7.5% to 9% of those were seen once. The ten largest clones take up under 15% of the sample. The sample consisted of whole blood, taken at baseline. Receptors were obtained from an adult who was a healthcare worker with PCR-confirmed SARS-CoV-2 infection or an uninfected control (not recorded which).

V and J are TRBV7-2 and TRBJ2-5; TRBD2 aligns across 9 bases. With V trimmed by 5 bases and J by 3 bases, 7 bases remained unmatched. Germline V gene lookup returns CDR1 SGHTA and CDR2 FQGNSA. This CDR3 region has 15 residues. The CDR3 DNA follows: TGTGCCAGCAGCCCCGGACTAGCGCGAGAAGAGACCCAGTACTTC. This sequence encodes CASSPGLAREETQYF.

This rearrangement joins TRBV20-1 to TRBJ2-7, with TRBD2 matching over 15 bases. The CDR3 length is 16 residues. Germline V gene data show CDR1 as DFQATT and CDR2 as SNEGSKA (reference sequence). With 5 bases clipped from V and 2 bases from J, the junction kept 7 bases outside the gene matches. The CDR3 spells CSADGGLAGGPYEQYF. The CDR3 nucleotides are TGCAGTGCTGATGGAGGACTAGCGGGAGGGCCCTACGAGCAGTACTTC.

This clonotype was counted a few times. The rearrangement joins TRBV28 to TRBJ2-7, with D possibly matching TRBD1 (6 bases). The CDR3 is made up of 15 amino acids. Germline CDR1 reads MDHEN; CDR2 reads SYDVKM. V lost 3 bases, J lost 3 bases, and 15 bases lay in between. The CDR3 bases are TGTGCCAGCAGTTTTGGCAGGGGAAGCTTCTACGAGCAGTACTTC. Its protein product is CASSFGRGSFYEQYF.

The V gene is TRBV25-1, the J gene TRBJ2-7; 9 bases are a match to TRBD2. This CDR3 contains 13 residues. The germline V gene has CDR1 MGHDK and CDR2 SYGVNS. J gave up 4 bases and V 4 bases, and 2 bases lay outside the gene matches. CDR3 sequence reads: CASSGSGRYEQYF. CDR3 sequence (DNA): TGTGCCAGCAGTGGTAGCGGGAGATACGAGCAGTACTTC.

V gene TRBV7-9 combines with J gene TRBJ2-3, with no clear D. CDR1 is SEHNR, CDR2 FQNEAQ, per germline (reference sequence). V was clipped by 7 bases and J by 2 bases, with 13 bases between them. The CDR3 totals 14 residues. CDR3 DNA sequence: TGTGCCAGCACCCCCCAGGTAGACACAGATACGCAGTATTTT. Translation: CASTPQVDTDTQYF.

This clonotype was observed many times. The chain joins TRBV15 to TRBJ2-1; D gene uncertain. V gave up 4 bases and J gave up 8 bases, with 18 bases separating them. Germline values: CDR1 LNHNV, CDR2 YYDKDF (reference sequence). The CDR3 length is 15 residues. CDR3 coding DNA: TGTGCCACCAGCAACCCCATAGAGGCTAAAGATGAGCAGTTCTTC. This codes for CATSNPIEAKDEQFF. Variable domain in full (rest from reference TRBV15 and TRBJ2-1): DAMVIQNPRYQVTQFGKPVTLSCSQTLNHNVMYWYQQKSSQAPKLLFHYYDKDFNNEADTPDNFQSRRPNTSFCFLDIRSPGLGDTAMYLCATSNPIEAKDEQFFGPGTRLTVL.

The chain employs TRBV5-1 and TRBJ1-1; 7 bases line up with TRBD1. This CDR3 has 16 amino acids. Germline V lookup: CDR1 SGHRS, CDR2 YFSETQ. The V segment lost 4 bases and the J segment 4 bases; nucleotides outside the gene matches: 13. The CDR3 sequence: CASSDREISASTEAFF. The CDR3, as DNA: TGCGCCAGCAGCGACAGGGAAATTTCAGCGAGCACTGAAGCTTTCTTT.

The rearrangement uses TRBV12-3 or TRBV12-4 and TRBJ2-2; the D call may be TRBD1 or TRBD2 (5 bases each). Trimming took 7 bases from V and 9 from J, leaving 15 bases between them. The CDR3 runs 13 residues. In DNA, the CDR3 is TGTGCCAGCAACGAACCGAGGGGACGGGAGCTGTTTTTT. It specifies CASNEPRGRELFF.

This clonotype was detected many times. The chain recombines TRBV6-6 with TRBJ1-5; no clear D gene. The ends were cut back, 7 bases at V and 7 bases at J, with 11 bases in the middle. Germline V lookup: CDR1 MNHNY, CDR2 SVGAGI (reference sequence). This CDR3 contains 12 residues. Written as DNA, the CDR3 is TGTGCCAGCACCCAGGCTAGCCAGCCCCAGCATTTT. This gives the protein CASTQASQPQHF.

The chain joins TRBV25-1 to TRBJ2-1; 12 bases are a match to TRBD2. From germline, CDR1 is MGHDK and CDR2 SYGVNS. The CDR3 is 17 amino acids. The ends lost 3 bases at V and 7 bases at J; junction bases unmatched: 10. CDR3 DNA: TGTGCCAGCAGTGAGTCGCGACTAGCGGGAGAAGGGAATGAGCAGTTCTTC. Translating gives CASSESRLAGEGNEQFF.

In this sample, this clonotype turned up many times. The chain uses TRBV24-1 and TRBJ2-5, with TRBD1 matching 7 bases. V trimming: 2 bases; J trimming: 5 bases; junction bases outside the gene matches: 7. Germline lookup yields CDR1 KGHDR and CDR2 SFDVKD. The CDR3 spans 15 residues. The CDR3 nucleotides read TGTGCCACCAGTGATTCTAACACAGGGGAGGAGACCCAGTACTTC. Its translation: CATSDSNTGEETQYF.

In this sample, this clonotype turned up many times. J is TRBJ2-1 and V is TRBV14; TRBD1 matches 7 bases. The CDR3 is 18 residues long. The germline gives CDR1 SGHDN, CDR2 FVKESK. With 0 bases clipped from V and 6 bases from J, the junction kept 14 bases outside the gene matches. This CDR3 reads CASSQDDHQMGQRNEQFF. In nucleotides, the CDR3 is TGTGCCAGCAGCCAAGATGATCACCAGATGGGACAGCGCAATGAGCAGTTCTTC.

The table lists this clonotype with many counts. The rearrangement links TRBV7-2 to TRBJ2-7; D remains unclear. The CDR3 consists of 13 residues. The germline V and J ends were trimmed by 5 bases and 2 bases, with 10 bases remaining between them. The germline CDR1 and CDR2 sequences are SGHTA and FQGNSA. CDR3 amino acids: CASSASGPYEQYF. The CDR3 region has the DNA TGTGCCAGCAGCGCGAGTGGACCCTACGAGCAGTACTTC.

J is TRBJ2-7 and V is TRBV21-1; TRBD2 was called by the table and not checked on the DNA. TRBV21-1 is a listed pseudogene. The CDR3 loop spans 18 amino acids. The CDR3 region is CASSSTKRGAGGPPEQYF. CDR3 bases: TGTGCCAGCAGCTCAACCAAAAGGGGAGCGGGAGGGCCGCCCGAGCAGTACTTC.

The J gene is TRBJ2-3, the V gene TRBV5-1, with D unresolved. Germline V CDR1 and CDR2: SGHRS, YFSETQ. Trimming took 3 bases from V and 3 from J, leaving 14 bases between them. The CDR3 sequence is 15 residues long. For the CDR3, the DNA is TGCGCCAGCAGCTCCCGCCCGGCATCGACAGATACGCAGTATTTT. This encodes CASSSRPASTDTQYF.

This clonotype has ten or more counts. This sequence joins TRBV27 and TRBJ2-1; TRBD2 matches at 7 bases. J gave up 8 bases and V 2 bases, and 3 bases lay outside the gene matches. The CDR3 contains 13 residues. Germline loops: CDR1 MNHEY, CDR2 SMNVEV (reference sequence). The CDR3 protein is CASSLGGSYEQFF. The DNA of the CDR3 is TGTGCCAGCAGTTTAGGCGGGAGCTATGAGCAGTTCTTC.

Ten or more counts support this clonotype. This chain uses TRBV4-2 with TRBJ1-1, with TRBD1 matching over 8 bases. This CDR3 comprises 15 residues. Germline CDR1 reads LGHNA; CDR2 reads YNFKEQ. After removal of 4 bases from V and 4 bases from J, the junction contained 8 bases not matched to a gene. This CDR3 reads CASSLSTGGSTEAFF. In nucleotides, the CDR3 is TGTGCCAGCAGCCTATCCACAGGGGGTAGCACTGAAGCTTTCTTT.

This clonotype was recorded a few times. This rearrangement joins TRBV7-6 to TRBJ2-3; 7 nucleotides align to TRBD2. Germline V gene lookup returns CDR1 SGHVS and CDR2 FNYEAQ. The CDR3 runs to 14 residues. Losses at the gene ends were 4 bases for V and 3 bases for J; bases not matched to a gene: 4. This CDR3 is CASSWSGTTDTQYF. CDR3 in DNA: TGTGCCAGCAGCTGGAGCGGGACGACAGATACGCAGTATTTT. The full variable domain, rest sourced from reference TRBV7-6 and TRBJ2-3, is GAGVSQSPRYKVTKRGQDVALRCDPISGHVSLYWYRQALGQGPEFLTYFNYEAQQDKSGLPNDRFSAERPEGSISTLTIQRTEQRDSAMYRCASSWSGTTDTQYFGPGTRLTVL.

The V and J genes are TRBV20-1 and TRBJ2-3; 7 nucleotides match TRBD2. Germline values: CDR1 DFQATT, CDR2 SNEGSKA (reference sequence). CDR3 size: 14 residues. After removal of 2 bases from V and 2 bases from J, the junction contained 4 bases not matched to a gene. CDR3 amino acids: CSARSGITTDTQYF. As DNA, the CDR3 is TGCAGTGCTAGAAGCGGGATAACCACAGATACGCAGTATTTT.

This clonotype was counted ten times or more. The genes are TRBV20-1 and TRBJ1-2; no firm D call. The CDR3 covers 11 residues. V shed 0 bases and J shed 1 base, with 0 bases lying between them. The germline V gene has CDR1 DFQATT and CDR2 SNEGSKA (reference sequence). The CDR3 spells CSARDNYGYTF. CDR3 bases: TGCAGTGCTAGAGATAACTATGGCTACACCTTC.

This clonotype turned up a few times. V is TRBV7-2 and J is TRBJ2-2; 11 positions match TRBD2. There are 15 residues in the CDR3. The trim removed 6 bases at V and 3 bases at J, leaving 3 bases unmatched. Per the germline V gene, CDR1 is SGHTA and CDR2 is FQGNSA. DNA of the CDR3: TGTGCCAGCAGGGGGACTAGCGGCCACACCGGGGAGCTGTTTTTT. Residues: CASRGTSGHTGELFF.

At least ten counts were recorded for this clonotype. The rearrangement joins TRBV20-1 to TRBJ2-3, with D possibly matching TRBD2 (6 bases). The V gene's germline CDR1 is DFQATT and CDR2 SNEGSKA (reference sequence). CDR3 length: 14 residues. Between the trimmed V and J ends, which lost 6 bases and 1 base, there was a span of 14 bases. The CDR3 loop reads CSAENWEGTDTQYF. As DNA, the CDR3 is TGCAGTGCCGAGAACTGGGAGGGCACAGATACGCAGTATTTT.